Described below is a single T cell receptor (beta chain) sequence and its context. Its antigen is still unknown. These data originate in a study of cytomegalovirus exposure and HLA in healthy donors. On the study more broadly: Earlier, 150 million to 200 million T cells were analyzed, and fewer than 120 million unique TCR beta sequences were found among them.

The study ran its PCR with 60 Vbeta and 13 Jbeta primers. Profiled with immunoSEQ multiplex PCR; TCRdb holds only in-frame clones, not every one. The repertoire has over 90,000 clones, approximately 76% of them found once; the top ten carry roughly 20%. Broader study findings: A later analysis linked a missense DCLRE1C variant to TCR beta V- and J-gene trimming. Across donors, most TCRs were seen rarely, yet some public ones were widespread. In a later analysis, donors in an Asian-associated ancestry cluster reportedly had fewer N-insertions in productive TCRs than the cohort mean.

Input material: PBMCs. This TCR was recovered from an older woman in good health and CMV-seropositive.

Here the CDR3 reads CASSLGGQTYNEQFF. The CDR3 coding sequence is TGTGCCAGCAGTTTAGGAGGACAGACTTACAATGAGCAGTTCTTC. V usage is TRBV28 and J usage is TRBJ2-1; tentatively, D is TRBD1 (6 bases). Germline CDR1 and CDR2: MDHEN and SYDVKM. This CDR3 is built from 15 residues. V lost 2 bases, J lost 4 bases, and 12 bases lay in between.